These 12 T cell receptor beta chains share one sample of origin, sequenced in a study of CD8 T cells in Susac syndrome. The RNA input was roughly 0.45 to 1 ug, and it was reverse transcribed with random hexamers. From the immunoSEQ multiplex PCR reads, TCRdb called clonotypes with MiXCR, one entry per CDR3 protein. The sample carries about 400,000 distinct CDR3 sequences, around 85% recorded once. The sequenced sample consisted of CD8+ T cells from PBMCs. The receptors come from a human donor with multiple sclerosis.

This clonotype was counted between two and nine times. This chain uses TRBV7-9 with TRBJ1-2; D gene uncertain. The V gene lost 4 bases and the J gene lost 5 bases, with 11 bases spanning the gap. Germline V lookup: CDR1 SEHNR, CDR2 FQNEAQ (reference sequence). This CDR3 is 13 amino acids long. CDR3 sequence reads: CASSSSGDYGYTF. The CDR3 DNA is TGTGCCAGCAGCTCCTCCGGGGATTATGGCTACACCTTC.

This chain links TRBV6-5 with TRBJ1-1, with a tentative D call TRBD1 (5 bases). The CDR3 covers 14 residues. The V gene lost 7 bases and the J gene lost 1 base, with 13 bases spanning the gap. CDR1 and CDR2 from the germline V gene are MNHEY and SVGAGI. The CDR3 is CASNDKGWNTEAFF. CDR3 coding DNA: TGTGCCAGCAACGATAAGGGGTGGAACACTGAAGCTTTCTTT.

The V gene is TRBV4-1, the J gene TRBJ2-7; D gene uncertain. This CDR3 has 14 amino acids. CDR1 is MGHRA and CDR2 is YSYEKL in the germline V gene. The ends were cut back, 0 bases at V and 0 bases at J, with 6 bases in the middle. The CDR3 DNA reads TGCGCCAGCAGCCAAGAAAAGGCCTCCTACGAGCAGTACTTC. Translated, it gives CASSQEKASYEQYF.

The rearrangement joins TRBV28 to TRBJ2-3; either TRBD1 or TRBD2 may fit D (6 bases each). CDR1 is MDHEN and CDR2 is SYDVKM in the germline V gene. Trimming shortened V by 6 bases and J by 4 bases, and 17 bases separated the two germline ends. The CDR3 totals 15 residues. The CDR3: CASSPGAARADTQYF. CDR3 DNA sequence: TGTGCCAGCAGCCCGGGGGCGGCGAGGGCAGATACGCAGTATTTT.

The V call is TRBV19, the J call TRBJ2-2, with D perhaps TRBD1 (5 bases). There are 15 residues in the CDR3. Germline V lookup: CDR1 LNHDA, CDR2 SQIVND (reference sequence). V was trimmed by 4 bases and J by 6 bases, leaving 15 bases between them. The CDR3 coding sequence is TGTGCCAGTAGTAGGGGCAGGGAAGGAGCCGGGGAGCTGTTTTTT. This sequence encodes CASSRGREGAGELFF.

Turning to this clonotype: One end of the junction fails to match germline, which may point to a read error. This chain links TRBV19 with TRBJ1-1; D may be TRBD1 (6 bases). The CDR3 totals 14 residues. CDR1 LNHDA and CDR2 SQIVND come from the germline V gene (reference sequence). Written as DNA, the CDR3 is TGTGCCAGTAGTATCGCACAGGGAGGCACTGAAGTTTTCTTT. Encoded protein: CASSIAQGGTEVFF.

The chain combines TRBV7-9 with TRBJ2-3; D possibly matches TRBD1 or TRBD2 (5 bases each). Germline-derived CDR1 and CDR2 are SEHNR and FQNEAQ (reference sequence). V was clipped by 4 bases and J by 0 bases, with 14 bases between them. The CDR3 covers 16 residues. In DNA form, the CDR3 reads TGTGCCAGCAGCTCGTTGGACGGGACCAGCACAGATACGCAGTATTTT. Its translation: CASSSLDGTSTDTQYF.

This chain connects TRBV30 to TRBJ1-1; D gene unclear. Germline CDR1 GTSNPN, CDR2 SVGIG (reference sequence). The CDR3 sequence is 12 residues long. V lost 0 bases and J 4 bases, leaving 6 bases between the germline ends. CDR3 amino acids: CAWSVGPTEAFF. DNA of the CDR3: TGTGCCTGGAGTGTAGGGCCCACTGAAGCTTTCTTT.

The rearrangement uses TRBV3-1 and TRBJ2-3; D perhaps matches TRBD2 (6 bases). Trimming took off 0 bases at V and 4 bases at J, with 8 bases between the two ends. Germline values: CDR1 LGHDT, CDR2 YNNKEL (reference sequence). The CDR3 runs 14 residues. This CDR3 reads CASSQDTGADTQYF. Written as DNA, the CDR3 is TGTGCCAGCAGCCAAGACACGGGAGCAGATACGCAGTATTTT.

The chain joins TRBV30 to TRBJ2-7, with TRBD1 matching over 9 bases. Germline V gene lookup returns CDR1 GTSNPN and CDR2 SVGIG (reference sequence). The ends lost 3 bases at V and 4 bases at J; junction bases unmatched: 4. The length of the CDR3 is 13 residues. The CDR3 is CAWRGQGRYEQYF. CDR3 bases: TGTGCCTGGAGGGGACAGGGTCGTTACGAGCAGTACTTC.

This chain links TRBV27 with TRBJ2-5, with TRBD2 matching over 11 bases. Germline V gene data show CDR1 as MNHEY and CDR2 as SMNVEV (reference sequence). This CDR3 has 14 residues. The V and J ends lost 8 bases and 5 bases, in that order; junction bases with no gene match: 7. The CDR3 nucleotides read TGTGCCAGCGCACTAGCGGGAGATCAGGAGACCCAGTACTTC. It translates to CASALAGDQETQYF.

The rearrangement uses TRBV15 and TRBJ1-6; 7 bases line up with TRBD1. The junction had 6 bases not matched to a gene; V was cut back by 5 bases and J by 5 bases. Germline V gene lookup returns CDR1 LNHNV and CDR2 YYDKDF (reference sequence). CDR3 size: 15 residues. For the CDR3, the DNA is TGTGCCACCAGCGAAGCCGGGACAGATAATTCACCCCTCCACTTT. It encodes CATSEAGTDNSPLHF.